This TCR beta chain was found in a study of T cells in Graves' hyperthyroidism and ophthalmopathy (dated by TCRdb to about 2019). With respect to the entire study: Peripheral blood samples were taken at initial diagnosis, before any treatment was given. The paper reports TCR Vbeta CDR3 sequencing of 140 or so peripheral blood samples: some 41 ophthalmopathy, some 80 hyperthyroidism and approximately 17 progressor patients. In addition, the study compared T-cell repertoires in thyroid tissue and in blood from five or six Graves' hyperthyroidism patients. To identify distinguishing TCR V-J signatures, a discovery cohort of around 100 patients was used, comprising 40 to 45 with Graves' ophthalmopathy and some 60 with stable Graves' hyperthyroidism. Whether ophthalmopathy could be predicted prospectively was tested in an independent validation cohort made up of under 20 hyperthyroidism patients plus 17 patients who later progressed to ophthalmopathy. Following sampling, methimazole starting at 30 mg daily was given to hyperthyroidism patients, and high-dose intravenous methylprednisolone was given to ophthalmopathy patients. The roughly 90 discovery patients were divided at random into training and test sets in a 7:3 ratio. Broad study findings and their caveats: Sample size was not statistically predetermined, and blinding of investigators to group allocation was not performed. Most expanded thyroid clonotypes (frequency above 0.001) were also detected in blood, suggesting blood repertoires may reflect thyroid immune responses. A 13 V-J signature model separated ophthalmopathy from stable hyperthyroidism, with just over 85% sensitivity and 81% to 83% specificity in cross-validation and 80%/75% in testing. In validation, progression to ophthalmopathy was predicted by the model with 70.59% sensitivity and 72% to 85% specificity, a median of about 6.4 months before onset.

Amplification of TCR beta CDR3 regions was carried out from RNA transcripts. A first-round RT-PCR of the TCR CDR3 used the HTBI primer set with the Qiagen OneStep RT-PCR kit. A second multiplex PCR round built the libraries, followed by size selection and purification. The libraries were sequenced on an Illumina HiSeq2000 using paired-end 100 bp reads. Concerning the study's data processing: SOAPnuke was used to process the raw data, with reads discarded if the reads contained adapters or uncalled bases, had a mean Phred below 15, or lacked an exact constant-primer or identifier match. COPE v1.2.5 was used to merge the high-quality paired reads, and each unique nucleotide sequence was defined as a clonotype. MiTCR v1.1 was used to align clonotypes to the IMGT TRBV, TRBD and TRBJ reference segments. Only V-J combinations with frequency above 0.0001, covering 99% to 99.2% of repertoires, were analysed. A TCS score was defined as the ratio of F50 (clonal expansion) to E x V (chaos), with BLOSUM62-based TCRdist applied between CDR3 peptides within each V-J. Welch's t-statistics and random forest reduced just over 500 V-J features to 13, which were used in a naive Bayes classifier (R e1071). TCRdb handled the public reads itself, with Q25 trimming in fastp and clone calling in MiXCR, and kept productive beta chains. CDR3 protein sequences are deduplicated, and each keeps its most common genes and DNA. The V and J calls and clone size are TCRdb's, not the authors'. The sample data list some 600,000 distinct CDR3 sequences, and over 11% of these were observed just once. The ten largest clones represent about 5.8% of the sample.

This clonotype has ten or more counts. Its specific antigen is unknown. Base qualities were left out, and no much larger clone turns up one base away. The hyperthyroidism patients were between 18 and 65 years old and newly diagnosed, with a disease duration of less than 2 months. Any patient with an uncontrolled infection, another autoimmune disease, pregnancy or lactation was excluded. Diagnoses relied on clinical symptoms, serum thyroxine and TRAb, thyroid ultrasound and orbital computed tomography. Blood from progressor patients was collected at the time of first diagnosis with hyperthyroidism, before any ophthalmopathy symptoms had appeared. PBMCs were isolated from 7.5 to 10 ml of fresh peripheral blood by Ficoll-Paque density gradient centrifugation. Progressor patients were initially diagnosed with Graves' hyperthyroidism and developed ophthalmopathy during follow-up. Trizol reagent was used to extract total RNA, and RNA quality was then checked on an Agilent 2100 Bioanalyzer.

Trimming takes 3 bases off V and 7 bases off J; junction bases not matched to a gene: 8. The CDR3 numbers 15 residues from cysteine through phenylalanine. This entry keeps only the CDR3 DNA: 45 bases, framed from base 1. The TCR was taken from a woman aged 30 to 39 with Graves' hyperthyroidism that later progressed to Graves' ophthalmopathy. The sequenced sample was blood. This chain is built from TRBV12-3 or TRBV12-4 and TRBJ2-1, with 8 middle bases fitting TRBD2. This receptor has the CDR3 CASSFTAGGSNEQFF. DNA sequence: TGTGCCAGCAGTTTCACGGCGGGAGGATCGAATGAGCAGTTCTTC.